Below, one T cell receptor (beta chain) is given with its context. The clone's antigen remains unknown. No clone much larger than this one lies a single base away; base qualities are absent. Each collaborating institution followed its own protocols to collect whole blood in K2EDTA tubes. For TCRbeta analysis, collaborators shipped samples in one of three forms: frozen whole blood, isolated PBMCs, or DNA extracted from either of those sample types. The data derive from a study of blood T cell repertoires in COVID-19 (dated by TCRdb to about 2020). Turning to the overall study: Collaborator samples came from the United States, Italy and Spain and covered acute and convalescent phases of COVID-19. The prospective study material was composed of cDNA or gDNA derived from T cells, B-cell-depleted T cells, or PBMCs. Deeply sampled blood TCRbeta repertoires from subjects exposed to, actively infected with, or recovered from COVID-19 were included in the dataset. A freely available public database, intended as a resource for researchers studying the immune response to SARS-CoV-2, is where the repertoires were released. The samples were drawn from two sources: the first 160 participants of the ongoing ImmuneRACE study, and over 1,000 subjects contributed by 6 global collaborators. Sample metadata almost always included a de-identified subject ID, COVID-19 status, age in years and sex. HLA class I and class II types, where available, came from metadata supplied by the sample provider rather than from assay-based typing. Broader findings and caveats from the paper: How much clinical and demographic metadata was included differed by source and by participant, and the metadata was provided uncurated.

There are 13 amino acids in the CDR3, from cysteine to phenylalanine inclusive. Only the CDR3 portion is preserved as DNA: 39 bases, with reading frame beginning at the first base. The CDR1 and CDR2 encoded by the germline V gene are ENHRY and SYGVKD. V sheds 4 bases and J sheds 7 bases, leaving 8 bases between their ends. TCRbeta CDR3 regions were amplified from genomic DNA by means of the immunoSEQ Assay, a bias-controlled multiplex PCR. The authors' analysis ran thus. Nucleated cell counts per sample were estimated from amplification of reference gene primers within the assay. To quantify the absolute abundance of each unique TCRbeta CDR3 rearrangement, sequence reads were collapsed and filtered. For each sample, productive Simpson clonality was calculated as the square root of Simpson's diversity index over productive rearrangements. Drawn from immuneACCESS, this table holds only the in-frame rearrangements with V and J called that TCRdb kept. Clones are partly lost; checked studies trace under half to an unresolved V gene and leave the rest unexplained. V and J calls and clone size are as listed in that table; D and trimming were resolved from the DNA. This sample holds about 340,000 clones; around 88% were observed only once. The ten top clones hold approximately 3.1% of the sample.

The sequence is built from TRBV10-3 and TRBJ1-6; no D gene is confidently identified. Sequenced: peripheral blood. The source is a young man with active or convalescent COVID-19. The DNA is as follows: TGTGCCATCAGTGCAACAGAAAATTCACCCCTCCACTTT. Translated, this is CAISATENSPLHF.